These T cell receptor beta chains were read from a single sample in a study of blood T cell repertoires in COVID-19. Assay used: immunoSEQ multiplex PCR; TCRdb lists only in-frame clones, some missing. This sample has about 350,000 clones, with 88% found just once. The material sequenced was peripheral blood. The receptors were gathered from a woman in her sixties or seventies with COVID-19, enrolled during active disease. Both conserved end residues are part of each CDR3. D genes are given only for firm matches. Expanded clones get a size class; other rows say once, few or many, or leave the size out.

d_gene | abundance | j_gene | v_gene | CDR3aa | CDR3nt
TRBD1 | . | TRBJ2-7 | TRBV5-4 | CASSARQGTDEQYF | TGTGCCAGCAGCGCCAGACAGGGAACGGACGAGCAGTACTTC
TRBD1 | . | TRBJ1-2 | TRBV7-6 | CASSSTGLRGYTF | TGTGCCAGCAGCTCGACAGGGCTGCGGGGCTACACCTTC
TRBD2 | . | TRBJ2-7 | TRBV19 | CASTKTSGVSYEQYF | TGTGCCAGTACAAAAACTAGCGGGGTTTCCTACGAGCAGTACTTC
TRBD1 | few | TRBJ1-2 | TRBV4-3 | CASSQEPGGSYGYTF | TGCGCCAGCAGCCAAGAACCAGGGGGCTCCTATGGCTACACCTTC
. | few | TRBJ1-2 | TRBV12-3/TRBV12-4 | CASSLARAYGYTF | TGTGCCAGCAGTTTAGCGCGGGCCTATGGCTACACCTTC
TRBD2 | . | TRBJ2-7 | TRBV27 | CASSLSSSGGYEQYF | TGTGCCAGCAGTTTATCATCTAGCGGGGGTTACGAGCAGTACTTC
TRBD2 | . | TRBJ2-3 | TRBV5-1 | CASSLRERGGTDTQYF | TGCGCCAGCAGCTTGCGCGAGCGGGGGGGCACAGATACGCAGTATTTT
TRBD1 | . | TRBJ1-2 | TRBV6-6 | CASSYQTGDGGYTF | TGTGCCAGCAGTTACCAGACAGGGGATGGTGGCTACACCTTC
. | once | TRBJ2-1 | TRBV4-2 | CASSQVVSGEQFF | TGTGCCAGCAGCCAAGTTGTCTCAGGGGAGCAGTTCTTC
TRBD1 | . | TRBJ1-1 | TRBV4-1 | CASSLLSGQGEAFF | TGCGCCAGCAGCCTCCTTTCGGGACAGGGTGAAGCTTTCTTT
TRBD1 | . | TRBJ2-7 | TRBV7-2 | CASSLGRDRTYEQYF | TGTGCCAGCAGCTTAGGAAGGGACAGGACCTACGAGCAGTACTTC
TRBD2 | few | TRBJ2-2 | TRBV5-8 | CASSLGAGTSRTGELFF | TGTGCCAGCAGCTTGGGGGCGGGGACTAGTCGAACCGGGGAGCTGTTTTTT
TRBD2 | . | TRBJ2-1 | TRBV27 | CASTYQRGGRAYNEQFF | TGTGCCAGCACTTACCAGCGGGGGGGCCGGGCCTACAATGAGCAGTTCTTC
TRBD1 | once | TRBJ1-2 | TRBV5-1 | CASRMTGNYGYTF | TGCGCCAGCAGAATGACAGGGAACTATGGCTACACCTTC